The next 27 T cell receptor beta chains were all read from a single sample in a study of T cells after yellow fever vaccination. TCRdb reprocessed the 5' RACE reads with MiXCR, giving one entry per CDR3 protein. The data show 500,000 to 650,000 distinct CDR3 sequences, about a sixth seen once. The starting material was PBMCs, obtained 5 days after the first yellow fever vaccination. The receptors stem from a man aged 18 to 29 who received the YFV17D yellow fever vaccine.

V gene TRBV7-2 combines with J gene TRBJ2-6, with D perhaps TRBD2 (5 bases). The germline gives CDR1 SGHTA, CDR2 FQGNSA. The CDR3 contains 14 residues. The V gene lost 6 bases and the J gene lost 3 bases, with 9 bases spanning the gap. CDR3 loop: CASSPRGGANVLTF. As DNA, the CDR3 is TGTGCCAGCAGTCCCCGGGGTGGGGCCAACGTCCTGACTTTC.

This clonotype came up many times. The V and J genes are TRBV11-2 and TRBJ2-1, with TRBD2 identical over 7 bases. Per the germline V gene, CDR1 is SGHAT and CDR2 is FQNNGV. V lost 5 bases, J lost 6 bases, and 10 bases stayed unmatched. This CDR3 is 15 amino acids long. CDR3 DNA sequence: TGTGCCAGCAGCCCAAGCGGGGCCTGGAGCAATGAGCAGTTCTTC. It codes for CASSPSGAWSNEQFF. Full variable domain (remainder filled in from reference TRBV11-2 and TRBJ2-1): EAGVAQSPRYKIIEKRQSVAFWCNPISGHATLYWYQQILGQGPKLLIQFQNNGVVDDSQLPKDRFSAERLKGVDSTLKIQPAKLEDSAVYLCASSPSGAWSNEQFFGPGTRLTVL.

There are a few counts of this clonotype. The genes are TRBV27 and TRBJ2-3; 8 bases align to TRBD1. This CDR3 is built from 16 residues. The V and J ends lost 5 bases and 6 bases, in that order; junction bases with no gene match: 13. CDR1 is MNHEY, CDR2 SMNVEV, per germline (reference sequence). CDR3 in amino acids: CASSPSGGASGDTQYF. CDR3 DNA: TGTGCCAGCAGTCCTTCAGGGGGCGCATCTGGGGATACGCAGTATTTT.

This chain connects TRBV2 to TRBJ2-7; D is undetermined. The CDR3 is 11 residues long. Trimming took off 7 bases at V and 4 bases at J, with 8 bases between the two ends. The germline V gene has CDR1 SNHLY and CDR2 FYNNEI. This chain's CDR3 is CASTEKYEQYV. The CDR3 coding sequence is TGTGCCAGCACCGAAAAGTACGAGCAGTACGTC.

This clonotype has only a few counts. The chain employs TRBV12-5 and TRBJ2-2, with 9 bases lining up with TRBD1. J gave up 7 bases and V 1 base, and 10 bases lay outside the gene matches. The CDR3 consists of 17 residues. Germline values: CDR1 LGHNT, CDR2 FRNRAP. The DNA for the CDR3 is TGTGCTAGTGGTTTGGGTTACACGGGACAGGGCATCGGGGAGCTGTTTTTT. It codes for CASGLGYTGQGIGELFF.

The rearrangement joins TRBV12-3 or TRBV12-4 to TRBJ2-3; 7 bases are a match to TRBD2. J was trimmed by 2 bases and V by 3 bases; bases with no gene match: 11. The CDR3 runs to 17 residues. The CDR3 spells CASSLTSYKDPTDTQYF. CDR3 coding DNA: TGTGCCAGCAGTTTGACTAGCTACAAAGATCCCACAGATACGCAGTATTTT.

The chain joins TRBV13 to TRBJ2-5; no definite D call. This CDR3 is built from 12 residues. CDR1 is PRHDT and CDR2 is FYEKMQ in the germline V gene (reference sequence). Trimming took 0 bases from V and 6 from J, leaving 5 bases between them. The CDR3 coding sequence is TGTGCCAGCAGCTTAGGGACACAGACCCAGTACTTC. Translating it yields CASSLGTQTQYF.

This CDR3 is CASSLIVGDRGAVEQFF. Written as DNA, the CDR3 is TGTGCCAGCAGCTTAATCGTCGGGGACAGGGGTGCGGTTGAGCAGTTCTTC. The chain links TRBV7-3 to TRBJ2-1, with 10 bases matching TRBD1. Per the germline V gene, CDR1 is SGHTA and CDR2 is FQGTGA. J lost 9 bases, V lost 1 base, and 12 bases had no gene match. CDR3 length: 17 amino acids.

The table lists this clonotype with a few counts. This chain links TRBV12-3 or TRBV12-4 with TRBJ1-1, with D perhaps TRBD1 (6 bases). The length of the CDR3 is 16 residues. Between the trimmed V and J ends, which lost 5 bases and 0 bases, there was a span of 16 bases. The CDR3 sequence is CASSPSGAPMNTEAFF. For the CDR3, the DNA is TGTGCCAGCAGTCCTTCGGGGGCCCCGATGAACACTGAAGCTTTCTTT.

The sample holds a few counts of this clonotype. The chain recombines TRBV7-2 with TRBJ2-4, with D perhaps matching TRBD1 or TRBD2 (6 bases each). Deletions cut 3 bases from V and 4 bases from J, with 16 bases between. This CDR3 has 16 residues. Germline lookup yields CDR1 SGHTA and CDR2 FQGNSA. CDR3: CASSFPQRGVKNIQYF. The CDR3 DNA sequence: TGTGCCAGCAGCTTCCCCCAGAGGGGGGTAAAAAACATTCAGTACTTC.

The CDR3: CASSTPGRAINIQYF. The CDR3, as DNA: TGTGCCAGCAGTACCCCGGGACGGGCGATAAACATTCAGTACTTC. V usage is TRBV28 and J usage is TRBJ2-4, with D possibly being TRBD1 or TRBD2 (5 bases each). Trimming pared 5 bases from V and 6 bases from J, leaving 17 bases between. The CDR3 has 15 residues. Germline values: CDR1 MDHEN, CDR2 SYDVKM.

J is TRBJ2-2 and V is TRBV5-1; 9 bases match TRBD1. Trimming cost V 9 bases and J 3 bases; bases outside gene matches: 6. The length of the CDR3 is 14 residues. The germline CDR1 and CDR2 sequences are SGHRS and YFSETQ. As DNA, the CDR3 is TGCGCCACCCCCCGGACAGGGGACACCGGGGAGCTGTTTTTT. It is translated as CATPRTGDTGELFF.

V gene TRBV15 combines with J gene TRBJ1-5; TRBD1 aligns across 7 bases. This CDR3 comprises 13 residues. The V gene's germline CDR1 is LNHNV and CDR2 YYDKDF (reference sequence). Trimming removed 6 bases from V and 5 bases from J; junction bases left unmatched: 4. The CDR3 reads CATRDRDHQPQHF. CDR3 DNA: TGTGCCACCAGAGACAGGGATCATCAGCCCCAGCATTTT. Variable domain in full (rest from reference TRBV15 and TRBJ1-5): DAMVIQNPRYQVTQFGKPVTLSCSQTLNHNVMYWYQQKSSQAPKLLFHYYDKDFNNEADTPDNFQSRRPNTSFCFLDIRSPGLGDTAMYLCATRDRDHQPQHFGDGTRLSIL.

This clonotype was counted between two and nine times. V usage is TRBV19 and J usage is TRBJ1-1; TRBD1 is a possible D gene (6 bases). Trimming cost V 6 bases and J 0 bases, with 14 bases left between them. The CDR3 runs 15 residues. Germline lookup yields CDR1 LNHDA and CDR2 SQIVND (reference sequence). Written as DNA, the CDR3 is TGTGCCAGTAGAAGACAGGTCCGCATGAACACTGAAGCTTTCTTT. It specifies CASRRQVRMNTEAFF.

This clonotype was found a few times. The chain carries TRBV11-1 and TRBJ2-1, with a possible D match to TRBD1 (6 bases). V was pared by 0 bases and J by 4 bases, with 19 bases between. Per germline, CDR1 SGHAT and CDR2 FQDESV (reference sequence). The CDR3 covers 18 residues. The CDR3, as DNA: TGTGCCAGCAGCTTAGCGTATATTTGGACAGATAGTTACAATGAGCAGTTCTTC. Translating gives CASSLAYIWTDSYNEQFF.

This rearrangement joins TRBV20-1 to TRBJ2-2, with D possibly being TRBD2 (7 bases). V was cut by 2 bases and J by 5 bases, with 15 bases left in between. The CDR3 runs to 15 residues. The germline V gene has CDR1 DFQATT and CDR2 SNEGSKA (reference sequence). The CDR3 DNA reads as TGCAGTGCTAGAAACGGGGGGCTGGAGACCGGGGAGCTGTTTTTT. Translated, it gives CSARNGGLETGELFF.

The CDR3, as DNA: TGTGCCAGCACCCTCACTTGGGAGCCAGCGACCTACACCGGGGAGCTGTTTTTT. This gives the protein CASTLTWEPATYTGELFF. The V gene is TRBV11-1, the J gene TRBJ2-2, with D tentatively TRBD2 (5 bases). The CDR3 sequence is 18 residues long. V lost 7 bases and J 3 bases, leaving 24 bases between the germline ends. CDR1 and CDR2 from the germline V gene are SGHAT and FQDESV (reference sequence).

This chain uses TRBV7-2 with TRBJ2-1; D remains ambiguous. The CDR3 runs to 15 residues. Trimming took off 3 bases at V and 0 bases at J, with 9 bases between the two ends. Germline V gives CDR1 SGHTA, CDR2 FQGNSA. CDR3 sequence: CASSLDVSSYNEQFF. DNA of the CDR3: TGTGCCAGCAGCTTGGATGTCAGCTCCTACAATGAGCAGTTCTTC.

In its sample, this clonotype was seen a few times. The rearrangement links TRBV5-8 to TRBJ2-7, with D unclear. In germline, CDR1 is SGHTS, CDR2 YDEGEE. The germline V and J ends were trimmed by 5 bases and 3 bases, with 6 bases remaining between them. The CDR3 is 11 amino acids. CDR3 protein: CASSKRYEQYV. CDR3 coding DNA: TGTGCCAGCAGTAAGCGCTACGAGCAGTACGTC.

V is TRBV11-2 and J is TRBJ2-1; 9 bases are a match to TRBD2. Germline V CDR1 and CDR2: SGHAT, FQNNGV. V dropped 2 bases and J dropped 5; count of bases not matched to a gene: 4. The CDR3 has 15 amino acids. CDR3 sequence reads: CASSLFAGGNNEQFF. CDR3 DNA sequence: TGTGCCAGCAGCTTATTTGCGGGGGGGAACAATGAGCAGTTCTTC.

The rearrangement joins TRBV4-3 to TRBJ2-7; the D is unclear. Trimming removed 0 bases at V and 4 bases at J, with 13 bases between. The CDR3 loop spans 15 amino acids. Germline V gene lookup returns CDR1 LGHNA and CDR2 YSLEER. DNA of the CDR3: TGCGCCAGCAGCCAAGATGGGTGCCGCAGTTACGAGCAGTACGTC. Protein product: CASSQDGCRSYEQYV.

The rearrangement joins TRBV20-1 to TRBJ2-3; D not certain. V was trimmed by 5 bases and J by 6 bases, leaving 15 bases between them. The CDR3 has 13 amino acids. The germline V gene encodes CDR1 DFQATT and CDR2 SNEGSKA (reference sequence). The CDR3 protein is CSALHIPGDTQYF. The CDR3, as DNA: TGCAGTGCTCTCCACATTCCTGGGGATACGCAGTATTTT.

The sample holds a few counts of this clonotype. The CDR3 spells CASSLLVQGPQLGTEAFF. The CDR3 nucleotides read TGTGCCAGCAGCTTACTGGTGCAGGGCCCACAGTTAGGCACTGAAGCTTTCTTT. The chain links TRBV7-8 to TRBJ1-1, with a tentative D call TRBD1 (5 bases). The CDR3 consists of 18 residues. V was cut by 2 bases and J by 4 bases, with 23 bases left in between. Looked up from germline, CDR1 is SGHVS and CDR2 is FQNEAQ. The full variable domain, its missing parts supplied by reference TRBV7-8 and TRBJ1-1, is GAGVSQSPRYKVAKRGQDVALRCDPISGHVSLFWYQQALGQGPEFLTYFQNEAQLDKSGLPSDRFFAERPEGSVSTLKIQRTQQEDSAVYLCASSLLVQGPQLGTEAFFGQGTRLTVV.

The chain has TRBV27 and TRBJ2-1; D is possibly TRBD1 (6 bases). V dropped 2 bases and J dropped 4 bases, with 12 bases sitting between them. From germline, CDR1 is MNHEY and CDR2 SMNVEV (reference sequence). This CDR3 has 15 residues. The CDR3 DNA sequence: TGTGCCAGCAGTTTAATCGGGACACTGTACAATGAGCAGTTCTTC. Its protein is CASSLIGTLYNEQFF.

CDR3 in amino acids: CASSPLAGGFYGYTF. CDR3 DNA: TGTGCCAGCAGCCCGCTGGCAGGGGGCTTCTATGGCTACACCTTC. The J gene is TRBJ1-2, the V gene TRBV9; 8 bases agree with TRBD1. Germline V gene lookup returns CDR1 SGDLS and CDR2 YYNGEE. This CDR3 contains 15 residues. Germline trimming cut 4 bases from V and 4 bases from J; bases unmatched to any gene: 9.

V gene TRBV28 combines with J gene TRBJ1-2; a possible D gene is TRBD1 (6 bases). The length of the CDR3 is 13 residues. CDR1 MDHEN and CDR2 SYDVKM come from the germline V gene. V lost 6 bases and J 8 bases, leaving 16 bases between the germline ends. The CDR3 reads CASSLRDKRGYTF. In nucleotides, the CDR3 is TGTGCCAGCAGCCTCCGGGACAAACGAGGCTACACCTTC.

This clonotype was seen a few times. The genes are TRBV12-3 or TRBV12-4 and TRBJ2-5, with TRBD1 matching over 10 bases. CDR3 length equals 16 residues. The trim removed 2 bases at V and 2 bases at J, leaving 5 bases unmatched. CDR3 amino acids: CASSLFGTGAQETQYF. The CDR3 coding sequence is TGTGCCAGCAGTTTATTCGGGACAGGGGCACAAGAGACCCAGTACTTC.